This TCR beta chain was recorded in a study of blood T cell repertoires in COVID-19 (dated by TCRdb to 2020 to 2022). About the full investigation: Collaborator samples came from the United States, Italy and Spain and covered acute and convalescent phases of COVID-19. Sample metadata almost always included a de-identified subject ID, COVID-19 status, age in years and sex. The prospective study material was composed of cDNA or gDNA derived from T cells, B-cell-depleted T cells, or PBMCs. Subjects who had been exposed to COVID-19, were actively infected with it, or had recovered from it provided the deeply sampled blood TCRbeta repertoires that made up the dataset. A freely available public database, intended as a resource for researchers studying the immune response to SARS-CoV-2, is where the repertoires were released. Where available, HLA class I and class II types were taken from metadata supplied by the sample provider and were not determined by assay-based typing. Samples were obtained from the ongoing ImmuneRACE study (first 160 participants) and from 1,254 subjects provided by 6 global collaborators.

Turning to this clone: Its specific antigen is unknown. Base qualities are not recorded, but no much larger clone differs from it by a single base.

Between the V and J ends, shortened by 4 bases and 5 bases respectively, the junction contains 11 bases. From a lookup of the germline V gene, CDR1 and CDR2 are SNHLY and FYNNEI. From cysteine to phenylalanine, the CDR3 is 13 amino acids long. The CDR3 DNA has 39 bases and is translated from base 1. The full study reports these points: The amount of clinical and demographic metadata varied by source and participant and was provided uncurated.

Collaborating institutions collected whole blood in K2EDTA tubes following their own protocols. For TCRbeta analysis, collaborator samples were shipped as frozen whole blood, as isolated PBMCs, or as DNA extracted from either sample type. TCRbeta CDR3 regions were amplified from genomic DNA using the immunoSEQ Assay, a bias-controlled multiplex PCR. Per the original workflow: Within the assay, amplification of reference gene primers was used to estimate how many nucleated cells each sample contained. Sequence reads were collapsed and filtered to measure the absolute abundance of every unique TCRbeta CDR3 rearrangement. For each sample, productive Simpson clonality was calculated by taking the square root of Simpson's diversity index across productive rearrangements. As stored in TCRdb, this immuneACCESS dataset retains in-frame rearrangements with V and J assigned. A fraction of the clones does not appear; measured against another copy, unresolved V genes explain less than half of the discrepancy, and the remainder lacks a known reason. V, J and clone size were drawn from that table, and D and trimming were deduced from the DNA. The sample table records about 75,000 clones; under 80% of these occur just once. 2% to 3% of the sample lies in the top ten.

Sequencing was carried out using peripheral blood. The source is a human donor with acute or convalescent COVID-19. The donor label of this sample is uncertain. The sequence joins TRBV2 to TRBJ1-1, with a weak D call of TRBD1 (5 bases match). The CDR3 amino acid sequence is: CASSAGGMTEAFF. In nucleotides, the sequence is TGTGCCAGCAGTGCCGGGGGTATGACTGAAGCTTTCTTT.